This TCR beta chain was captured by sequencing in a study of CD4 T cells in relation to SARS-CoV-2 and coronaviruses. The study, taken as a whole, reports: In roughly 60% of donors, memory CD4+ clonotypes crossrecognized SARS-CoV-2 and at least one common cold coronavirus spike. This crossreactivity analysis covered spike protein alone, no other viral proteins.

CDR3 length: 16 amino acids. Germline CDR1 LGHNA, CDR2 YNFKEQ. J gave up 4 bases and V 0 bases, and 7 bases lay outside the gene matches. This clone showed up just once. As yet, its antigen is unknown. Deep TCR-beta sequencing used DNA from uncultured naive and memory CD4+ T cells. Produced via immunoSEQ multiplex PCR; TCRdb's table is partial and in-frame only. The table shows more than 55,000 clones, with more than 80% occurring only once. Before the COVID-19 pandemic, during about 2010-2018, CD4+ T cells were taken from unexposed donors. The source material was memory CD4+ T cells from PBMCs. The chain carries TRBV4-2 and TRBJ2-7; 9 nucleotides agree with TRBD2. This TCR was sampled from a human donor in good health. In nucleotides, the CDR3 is TGTGCCAGCAGCCAAGACGGGCTAGCGGGAATTTACGAGCAGTACTTC. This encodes CASSQDGLAGIYEQYF.